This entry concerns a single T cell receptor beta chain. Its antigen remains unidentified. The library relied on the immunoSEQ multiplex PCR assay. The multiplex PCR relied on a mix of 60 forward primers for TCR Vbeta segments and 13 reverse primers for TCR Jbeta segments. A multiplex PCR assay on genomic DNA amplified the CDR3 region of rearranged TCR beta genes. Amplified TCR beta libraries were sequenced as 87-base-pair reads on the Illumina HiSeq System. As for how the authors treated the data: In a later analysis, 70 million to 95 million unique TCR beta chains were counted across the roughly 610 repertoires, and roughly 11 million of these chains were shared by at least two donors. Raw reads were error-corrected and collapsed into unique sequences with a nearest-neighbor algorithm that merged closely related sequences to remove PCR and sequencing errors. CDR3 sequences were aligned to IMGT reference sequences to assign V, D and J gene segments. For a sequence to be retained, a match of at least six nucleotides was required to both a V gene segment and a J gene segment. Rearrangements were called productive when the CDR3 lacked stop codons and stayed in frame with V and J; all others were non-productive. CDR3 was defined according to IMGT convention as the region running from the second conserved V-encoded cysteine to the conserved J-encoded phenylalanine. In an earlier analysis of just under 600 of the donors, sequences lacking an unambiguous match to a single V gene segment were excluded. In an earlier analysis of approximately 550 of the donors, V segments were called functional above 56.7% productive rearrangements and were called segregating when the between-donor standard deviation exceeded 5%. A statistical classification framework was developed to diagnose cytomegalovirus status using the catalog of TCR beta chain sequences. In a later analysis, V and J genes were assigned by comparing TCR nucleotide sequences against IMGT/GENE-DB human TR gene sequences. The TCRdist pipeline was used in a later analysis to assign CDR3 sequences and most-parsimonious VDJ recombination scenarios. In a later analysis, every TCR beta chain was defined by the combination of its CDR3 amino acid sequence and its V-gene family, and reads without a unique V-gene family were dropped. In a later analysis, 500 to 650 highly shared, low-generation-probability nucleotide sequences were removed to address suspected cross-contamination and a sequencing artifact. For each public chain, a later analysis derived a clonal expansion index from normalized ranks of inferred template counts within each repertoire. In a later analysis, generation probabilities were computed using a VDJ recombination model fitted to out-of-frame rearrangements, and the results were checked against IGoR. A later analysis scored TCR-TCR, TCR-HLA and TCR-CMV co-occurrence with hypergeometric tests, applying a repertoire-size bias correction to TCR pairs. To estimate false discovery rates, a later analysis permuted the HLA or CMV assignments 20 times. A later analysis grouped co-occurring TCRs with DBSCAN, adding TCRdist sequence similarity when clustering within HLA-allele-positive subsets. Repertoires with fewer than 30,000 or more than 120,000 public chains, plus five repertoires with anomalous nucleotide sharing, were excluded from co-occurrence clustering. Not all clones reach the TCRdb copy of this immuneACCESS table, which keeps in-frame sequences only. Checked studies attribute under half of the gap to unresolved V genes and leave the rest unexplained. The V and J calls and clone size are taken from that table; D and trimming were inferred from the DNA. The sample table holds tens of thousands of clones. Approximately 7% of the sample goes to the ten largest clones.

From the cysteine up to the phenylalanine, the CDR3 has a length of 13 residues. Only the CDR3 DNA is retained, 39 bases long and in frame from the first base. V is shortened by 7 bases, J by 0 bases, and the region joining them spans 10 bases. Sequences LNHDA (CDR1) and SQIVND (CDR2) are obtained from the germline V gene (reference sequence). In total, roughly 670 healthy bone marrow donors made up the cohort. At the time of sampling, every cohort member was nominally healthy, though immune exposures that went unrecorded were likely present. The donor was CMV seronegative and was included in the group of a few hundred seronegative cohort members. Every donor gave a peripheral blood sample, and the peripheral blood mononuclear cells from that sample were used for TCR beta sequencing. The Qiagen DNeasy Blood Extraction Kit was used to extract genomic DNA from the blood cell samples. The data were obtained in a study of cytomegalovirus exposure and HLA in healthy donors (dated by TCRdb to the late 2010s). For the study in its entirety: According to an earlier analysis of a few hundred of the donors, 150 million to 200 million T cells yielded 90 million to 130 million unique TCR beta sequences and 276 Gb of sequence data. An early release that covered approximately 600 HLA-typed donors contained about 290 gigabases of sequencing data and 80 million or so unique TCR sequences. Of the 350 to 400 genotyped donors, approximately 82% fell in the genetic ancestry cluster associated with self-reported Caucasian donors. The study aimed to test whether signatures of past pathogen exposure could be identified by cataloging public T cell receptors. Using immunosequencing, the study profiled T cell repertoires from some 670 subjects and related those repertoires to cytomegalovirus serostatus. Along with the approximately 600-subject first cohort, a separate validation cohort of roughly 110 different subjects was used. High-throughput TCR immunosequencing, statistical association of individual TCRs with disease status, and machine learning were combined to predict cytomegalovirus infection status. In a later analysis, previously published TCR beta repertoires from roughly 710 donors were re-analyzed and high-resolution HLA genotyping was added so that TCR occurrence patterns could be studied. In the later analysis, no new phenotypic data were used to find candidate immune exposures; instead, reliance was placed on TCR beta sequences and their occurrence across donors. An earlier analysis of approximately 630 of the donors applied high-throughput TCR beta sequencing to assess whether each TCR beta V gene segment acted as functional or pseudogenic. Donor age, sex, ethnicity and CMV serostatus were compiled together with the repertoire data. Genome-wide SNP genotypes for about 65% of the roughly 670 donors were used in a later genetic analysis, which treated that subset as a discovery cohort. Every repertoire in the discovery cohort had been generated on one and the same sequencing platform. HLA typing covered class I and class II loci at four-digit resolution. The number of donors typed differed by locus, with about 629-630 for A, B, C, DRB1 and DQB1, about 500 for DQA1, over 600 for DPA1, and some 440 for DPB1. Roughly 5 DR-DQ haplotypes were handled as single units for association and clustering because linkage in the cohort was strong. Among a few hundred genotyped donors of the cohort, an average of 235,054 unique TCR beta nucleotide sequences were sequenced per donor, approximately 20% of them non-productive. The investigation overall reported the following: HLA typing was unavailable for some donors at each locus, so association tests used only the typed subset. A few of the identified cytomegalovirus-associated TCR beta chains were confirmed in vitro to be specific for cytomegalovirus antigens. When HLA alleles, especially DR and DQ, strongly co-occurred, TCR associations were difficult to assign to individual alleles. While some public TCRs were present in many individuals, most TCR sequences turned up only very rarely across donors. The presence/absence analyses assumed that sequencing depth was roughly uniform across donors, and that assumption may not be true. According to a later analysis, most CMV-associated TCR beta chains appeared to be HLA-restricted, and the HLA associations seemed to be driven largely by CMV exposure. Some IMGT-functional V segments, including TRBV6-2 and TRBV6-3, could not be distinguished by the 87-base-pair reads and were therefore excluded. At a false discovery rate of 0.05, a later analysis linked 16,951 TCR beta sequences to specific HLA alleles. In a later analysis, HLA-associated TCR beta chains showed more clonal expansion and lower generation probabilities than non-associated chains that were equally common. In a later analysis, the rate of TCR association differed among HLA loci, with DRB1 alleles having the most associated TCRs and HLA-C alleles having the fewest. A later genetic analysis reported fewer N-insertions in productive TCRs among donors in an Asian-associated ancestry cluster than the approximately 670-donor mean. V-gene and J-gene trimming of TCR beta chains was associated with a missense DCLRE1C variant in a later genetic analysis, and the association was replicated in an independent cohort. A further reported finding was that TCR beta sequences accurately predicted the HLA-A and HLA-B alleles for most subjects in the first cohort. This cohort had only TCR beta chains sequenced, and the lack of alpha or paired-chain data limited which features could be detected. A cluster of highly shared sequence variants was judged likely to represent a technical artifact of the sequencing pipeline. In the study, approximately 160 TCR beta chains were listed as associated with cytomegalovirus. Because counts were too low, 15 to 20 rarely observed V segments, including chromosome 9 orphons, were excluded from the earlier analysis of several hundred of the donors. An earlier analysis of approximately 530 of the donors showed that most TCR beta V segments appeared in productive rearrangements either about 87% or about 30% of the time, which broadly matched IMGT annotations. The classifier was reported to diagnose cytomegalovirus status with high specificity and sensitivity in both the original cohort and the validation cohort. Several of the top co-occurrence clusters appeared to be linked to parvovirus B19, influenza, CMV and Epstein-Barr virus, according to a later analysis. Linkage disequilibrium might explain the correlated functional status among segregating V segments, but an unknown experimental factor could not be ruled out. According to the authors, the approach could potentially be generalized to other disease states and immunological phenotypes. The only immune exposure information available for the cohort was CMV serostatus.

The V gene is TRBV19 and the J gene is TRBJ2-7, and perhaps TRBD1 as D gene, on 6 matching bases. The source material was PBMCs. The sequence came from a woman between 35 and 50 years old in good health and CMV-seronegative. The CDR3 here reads CASIDRSSYEQYF. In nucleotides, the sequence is TGTGCCAGTATCGACAGGAGCTCCTACGAGCAGTACTTC.